A selection of T cell receptor beta chains follows, all from one sample in a study of blood T cells in healthy people across ages. TCRdb reanalysed the 5' RACE reads using MiXCR and keeps one entry per CDR3 protein. The sample carries about 1.1 million distinct CDR3 sequences, under 40% recorded once. Sequenced input: blood. Receptors were obtained from a man between 18 and 29 years old in good health. The CDR3 runs from the conserved cysteine through the conserved F or W. A D gene is named only where the DNA matches it firmly. Expanded clones are given a class, and other clones once, few, many or no size at all.

NA	TRBV10-3	TRBJ1-1	NA	TGTGCCATCAGTGGGACAGAAATGAACACTGAAGCTTTCTTT	CAISGTEMNTEAFF
NA	TRBV11-3	TRBJ2-6	NA	TGTGCCAGCAGCCCCGTCGGACCTTACTCTGGGGCCAACGTCCTGACTTTC	CASSPVGPYSGANVLTF
NA	TRBV12-3/TRBV12-4	TRBJ2-5	NA	TGTGCCAGCAGGACCGGGAGAGGGTTCAACAATGAGCAGTACTTC	CASRTGRGFNNEQYF
NA	TRBV27	TRBJ1-4	NA	TGTGCCAGCAGTTTGCAGCTCGCAACTAATGAAAAACTGTTTTTT	CASSLQLATNEKLFF
NA	TRBV13	TRBJ1-6	NA	TGTGCCAGCAGCTTGGCAGTTATGCGTAATAATTCACCCCTCCACTTT	CASSLAVMRNNSPLHF
NA	TRBV12-3/TRBV12-4	TRBJ1-1	TRBD1	TGTGCCAGCACCTCTATGGAGAGCCAGGGGGCTGGTGAAGCTTTCTTT	CASTSMESQGAGEAFF
NA	TRBV29-1	TRBJ1-2	NA	TGCAGCGTTGAAATCCGGGGGCACGCTGGGGGCTACACCTTC	CSVEIRGHAGGYTF
few	TRBV29-1	TRBJ1-2	TRBD1	TGCAGCGTTGAAGATCAAAGCATCAGGGGGGACTCCGGCTACACCTTC	CSVEDQSIRGDSGYTF
few	TRBV7-2	TRBJ2-3	TRBD2	TGTGCCAGCAGCTTAGTTCCTAGCGGGACCCCCACAGATACGCAGTATTTT	CASSLVPSGTPTDTQYF
NA	TRBV20-1	TRBJ1-6	NA	TGCAGTGCTAGTGAGCAGCTCTCCTATAATTCACCCCTCCACTTT	CSASEQLSYNSPLHF
NA	TRBV6-5	TRBJ1-1	TRBD1	TGTGCCAGCAACAACAGGGGGCTAGGAGGCACTGAAGCTTTCTTT	CASNNRGLGGTEAFF
NA	TRBV5-1	TRBJ1-5	NA	TGCGCCAGCAGCTCCGACGGATTTGGAAGCAATCAGCCCCAGCATTTT	CASSSDGFGSNQPQHF
few	TRBV28	TRBJ1-2	NA	TGTGCCAGCAGTTTATCGGGGATATATGGCTACACCTTC	CASSLSGIYGYTF
many	TRBV29-1	TRBJ2-3	NA	TGCAGCGTTGAAGATACGAGGGGCCCAGATACGCAGTATTTT	CSVEDTRGPDTQYF
few	TRBV10-3	TRBJ1-1	TRBD1	TGTGCCATCAGGCCACAGGGGAAGGACACTGAAGCTTTCTTT	CAIRPQGKDTEAFF
few	TRBV5-5	TRBJ2-2	TRBD2	TGTGCCAGCAGCGTAGCGGGGGCGAACACCGGGGAGCTGTTTTTT	CASSVAGANTGELFF